This TCR beta chain was recorded in a study of blood T cell repertoires in COVID-19. Study background: Nucleic acid was either cDNA or gDNA, and it came from T cells, B-cell-depleted T cells, or PBMCs.

Per the study methods: Amplified reference gene primers provided the basis for estimating nucleated cell counts. Assay: immunoSEQ multiplex PCR; the TCRdb copy retains only in-frame clones and omits some. V and J calls and clone size are copied from that table; D and trimming were computed from the DNA. The table includes tens of thousands of clones, about nine tenths detected once. Trimming pared 5 bases from V and 6 bases from J, leaving 17 bases between. The length of the CDR3 is 15 residues. Germline V gene data show CDR1 as SGHTA and CDR2 as FQGTGA. J is TRBJ2-1 and V is TRBV7-3, with D possibly TRBD2 on 5 matching bases. The TCR originated in a man in his fifties or sixties with active COVID-19. Sequencing used peripheral blood. The CDR3 bases are TGTGCCAGCAGCCCCCGACCAGCGGCCTCCAATGAGCAGTTCTTC. It is translated as CASSPRPAASNEQFF.